The source of this T cell receptor beta chain is a study of shared clonotypes between healthy human individuals. The study ran the assay at deep level. Sequenced by immunoSEQ multiplex PCR; TCRdb stores in-frame clones only, minus some. The profile covers 500,000 to 650,000 clones, with 70% to 80% appearing a single time and more than 10% taken by the ten largest. Study-wide results and caveats: Represented diversity, genetic and exposure-history alike, was limited by few donors.

The V segment lost 2 bases and the J segment 5 bases; nucleotides outside the gene matches: 7. The CDR3 covers 16 residues. Germline lookup yields CDR1 SGHAT and CDR2 FQNNGV. On this clone itself: Its antigen is not identified.

All donors qualified as healthy HIV-negative adults and had experienced no recent acute infections or vaccinations. All the donors were Caucasian adults who lived in Nashville, Tennessee. Sequenced: PBMCs. The clonotype originates from a woman in her forties in good health. Some clones in this sample may be carry-over from other donors' samples. This chain connects TRBV11-2 to TRBJ2-3; TRBD2 agrees at 10 bases. The CDR3 DNA follows: TGTGCCAGCAGCTTACTAGCGGGAGTGGTTGGAGATACGCAGTATTTT. This codes for CASSLLAGVVGDTQYF.